A selection of T cell receptor beta chains follows, all from one sample in a study of blood T cell repertoires in COVID-19. Sequenced by immunoSEQ multiplex PCR; TCRdb stores in-frame clones only, minus some. The sample includes a few hundred thousand clones, around 82% of them seen just once. Sequencing input: peripheral blood. The receptors here all came from a woman in her seventies with acute or convalescent COVID-19. CDR3s include the opening cysteine and the closing phenylalanine or tryptophan. D genes are given only for firm matches. A row's size may be missing; if present it is once, few, many or a size class.

v_gene	d_gene	abundance	j_gene	CDR3nt	CDR3aa
TRBV3-1/TRBV3-2	TRBD1	.	TRBJ2-5	TGTGCCAGCAGCCAAGACGACAGGGAAGAGACCCAGTACTTC	CASSQDDREETQYF
TRBV27	TRBD1	.	TRBJ1-2	TGTGCCAGCAGAGGGGCAGGGGGGAACTATGGCTACACCTTC	CASRGAGGNYGYTF
TRBV7-2	.	.	TRBJ1-2	TGTGCCAGCAGCACCCCGACAGACTACTATGGCTACACCTTC	CASSTPTDYYGYTF
TRBV5-1	.	.	TRBJ1-1	TGCGCCAGCAGCTCGACCCCTCAGGGTATGAACACTGAAGCTTTCTTT	CASSSTPQGMNTEAFF
TRBV10-3	.	.	TRBJ2-2	TGTGCCATCAGAGAGGGGCTGAACACCGGGGAGCTGTTTTTT	CAIREGLNTGELFF
TRBV4-1	.	.	TRBJ2-7	TGCGCCAGCAGCCAAGAATTCCTCGGGGGAATTGGGGAGCAGTACTTC	CASSQEFLGGIGEQYF
TRBV4-1	.	.	TRBJ2-5	TGCGCCAGCAGCCAAGACTCGCGTGAGACCCAGTACTTC	CASSQDSRETQYF
TRBV24-1	.	.	TRBJ1-2	TGTGCCACCAGTGATTTGACAGGGAATGGCTACACCTTC	CATSDLTGNGYTF
TRBV6-5	TRBD1	.	TRBJ1-2	TGTGCCAGCAGTTTAGAGGGGGCATATGGCTACACCTTC	CASSLEGAYGYTF
TRBV30	TRBD1	.	TRBJ1-5	TGTGCCTGGAGCCTAGGACAGGGGGGGAATCAGCCCCAGCATTTT	CAWSLGQGGNQPQHF
TRBV7-9	TRBD2	.	TRBJ2-7	TGTGCCAGCAGCTTAGGGGGGGGACCTTACGAGCAGTACTTC	CASSLGGGPYEQYF
TRBV4-1	.	many	TRBJ2-7	TGCGCCAGCAGCCCTCACGGAGTCAACGTTGCCTACGAGCAGTACTTC	CASSPHGVNVAYEQYF
TRBV7-2	.	.	TRBJ2-5	TGTGCCAGCAGCTTTTCCAGGGTCGGGGAGACCCAGTACTTC	CASSFSRVGETQYF
TRBV6-6	.	once	TRBJ2-2	TGTGCCAGCAGTGTGTACAGGGATTACACCGGGGAGCTGTTTTTT	CASSVYRDYTGELFF
TRBV24-1	TRBD2	.	TRBJ2-3	TGTGCCACCAGTGAAACGGGGACTAGCGGGTCCCATCGGGATACGCAGTATTTT	CATSETGTSGSHRDTQYF
TRBV6-1	TRBD1	.	TRBJ2-1	TGTGCCAGCAGTGTCAGGGCCGGCGGGACAGGGGTATCAAATGAGCAGTTCTTC	CASSVRAGGTGVSNEQFF
TRBV20-1	TRBD1	.	TRBJ2-2	TGCAGTGCTAGTAGGCGGGACAGGGCCTATCCCGGGGAGCTGTTTTTT	CSASRRDRAYPGELFF
TRBV20-1	TRBD2	few	TRBJ2-1	TGCAGTGCTAGTTTTAGCGGGGGGTTCGAGCAGTTCTTC	CSASFSGGFEQFF
TRBV6-6	.	.	TRBJ1-6	TGTGCCAGCAGCCTATCTCCGCTTGTACCCCTCCACTTT	CASSLSPLVPLHF
TRBV10-3	TRBD1	few	TRBJ1-1	TGTGCCATCAGTGAGTCGGGTACAGGGGTAACTGAAGCTTTCTTT	CAISESGTGVTEAFF
TRBV7-9	.	.	TRBJ2-7	TGTGCCAGCAGCTTAGCGCCTCAGGGGTGGGGCGAGCAGTACTTC	CASSLAPQGWGEQYF
TRBV9	.	few	TRBJ2-5	TGTGCCAGCAGCGTAGGCTCCAGCGACCAAGAGACCCAGTACTTC	CASSVGSSDQETQYF
TRBV19	TRBD1	few	TRBJ1-4	TGTGCCAGTAGCCCCCGGACAGGGGGAGCTACTAATGAAAAACTGTTTTTT	CASSPRTGGATNEKLFF
TRBV7-2	TRBD1	.	TRBJ2-7	TGTGCCAGCAGCATCCCCGCCGGGACAGGGACCTACGAGCAGTACTTC	CASSIPAGTGTYEQYF
TRBV5-1	.	.	TRBJ1-2	TGCGCCAGCAGCTCGCGGGGGCGAACTAACTATGGCTACACCTTC	CASSSRGRTNYGYTF
TRBV5-1	.	.	TRBJ2-6	TGCGCCAGCAGCTTGGGAAACTCAGGGTCTGGGGCCAACGTCCTGACTTTC	CASSLGNSGSGANVLTF
TRBV11-2	.	.	TRBJ2-3	TGTGCCAGCAGCTTCGGTTTGAGCGGGGATACGCAGTATTTT	CASSFGLSGDTQYF
TRBV18	.	.	TRBJ1-2	TGTGCCAGCTCACCACCGGGGCAGGGCCCTTATGGCTACACCTTC	CASSPPGQGPYGYTF
TRBV7-2	TRBD1	.	TRBJ1-6	TGTGCCAGCAGCGGCCCCGGGACAGGCTCTAATTCACCCCTCCACTTT	CASSGPGTGSNSPLHF
TRBV6-2/TRBV6-3	.	.	TRBJ1-2	TGTGCCAGCAGTTACTCAGGCAGGCCGGGGTATGGCTACACCTTC	CASSYSGRPGYGYTF
TRBV2	TRBD1	once	TRBJ1-5	TGTGCCAGCAGTGGTTCCCCGGGACAGGGTAGGAATCAGCCCCAGCATTTT	CASSGSPGQGRNQPQHF
TRBV30	.	once	TRBJ2-5	TGTGCCTGGAGTGTACAGATTAAGACCCAGTACTTC	CAWSVQIKTQYF
TRBV6-5	.	.	TRBJ2-7	TGTGCCAGCAGTTGGGAGCGGGCACTGTACGAGCAGTACTTC	CASSWERALYEQYF
TRBV5-8	TRBD1	.	TRBJ1-5	TGTGCCAGCAGCCCGGACAGGGATCAGCCCCAGCATTTT	CASSPDRDQPQHF
TRBV7-9	TRBD2	.	TRBJ2-1	TGTGCCAGCAGCCCTAGCGGGGGCGCGAATGAGCAGTTCTTC	CASSPSGGANEQFF
TRBV5-1	.	.	TRBJ2-5	TGCGCCAGCAGCTTGGGAGGGGGGGGACAAGAGACCCAGTACTTC	CASSLGGGGQETQYF
TRBV9	TRBD2	.	TRBJ2-5	TGTGCCAGCAGCGCCACGGGGCGGGGGGGCAAAGAGACCCAGTACTTC	CASSATGRGGKETQYF
TRBV6-5	TRBD2	.	TRBJ2-3	TGTGCCAGCAGTTCCTTCCCCGGGACTAGCTCGCATACGCAGTATTTT	CASSSFPGTSSHTQYF
TRBV7-2	.	.	TRBJ2-3	TGTGCCAGCAGCTTGGCCCGACAAGGTAGCACAGATACGCAGTATTTT	CASSLARQGSTDTQYF
TRBV2	.	.	TRBJ1-3	TGTGCCAGCAGTTCAGGTCTTGGAAACACCATATATTTT	CASSSGLGNTIYF
TRBV6-5	.	.	TRBJ1-1	TGTGCCAGCAGTATACAGGGCCCCGACACTGAAGCTTTCTTT	CASSIQGPDTEAFF